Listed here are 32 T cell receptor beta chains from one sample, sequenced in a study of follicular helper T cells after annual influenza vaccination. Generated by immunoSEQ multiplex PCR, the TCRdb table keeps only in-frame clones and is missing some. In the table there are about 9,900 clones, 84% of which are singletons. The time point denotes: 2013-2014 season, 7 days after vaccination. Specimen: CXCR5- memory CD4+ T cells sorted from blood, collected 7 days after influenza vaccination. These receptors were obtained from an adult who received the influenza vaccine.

In nucleotides, the CDR3 is TGTGCCAGCAGGTTACGGGGTGGGGACACTGAAGCTTTCTTT. Protein product: CASRLRGGDTEAFF. The V call is TRBV7-3, the J call TRBJ1-1; no reliable D call. Trimming took off 6 bases at V and 3 bases at J, with 14 bases between the two ends. The germline CDR1 and CDR2 sequences are SGHTA and FQGTGA. The CDR3 sequence is 14 residues long.

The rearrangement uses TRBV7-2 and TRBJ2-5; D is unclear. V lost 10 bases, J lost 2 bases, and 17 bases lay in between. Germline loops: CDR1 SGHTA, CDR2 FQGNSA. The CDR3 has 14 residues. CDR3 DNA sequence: TGTGCCACCTCCCGATGGGTCGGACAAGAGACCCAGTACTTC. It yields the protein CATSRWVGQETQYF.

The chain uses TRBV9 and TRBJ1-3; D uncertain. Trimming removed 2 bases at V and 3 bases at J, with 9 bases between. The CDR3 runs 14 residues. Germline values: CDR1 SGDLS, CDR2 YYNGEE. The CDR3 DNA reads TGTGCCAGCAGCGTTGAGGTCGGTGGAAACACCATATATTTT. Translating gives CASSVEVGGNTIYF.

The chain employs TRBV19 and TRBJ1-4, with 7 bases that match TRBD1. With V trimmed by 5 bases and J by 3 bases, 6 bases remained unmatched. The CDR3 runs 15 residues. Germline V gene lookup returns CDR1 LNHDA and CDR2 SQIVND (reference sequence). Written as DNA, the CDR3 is TGTGCCAGTAGTCCAACAGGGGCGGCTAATGAAAAACTGTTTTTT. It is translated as CASSPTGAANEKLFF.

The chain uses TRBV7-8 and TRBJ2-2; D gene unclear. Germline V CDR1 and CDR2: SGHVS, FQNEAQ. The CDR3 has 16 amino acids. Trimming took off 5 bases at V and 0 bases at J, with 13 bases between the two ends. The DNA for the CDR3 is TGTGCCAGCAGCAAAAGCAGCCCGACGAACACCGGGGAGCTGTTTTTT. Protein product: CASSKSSPTNTGELFF. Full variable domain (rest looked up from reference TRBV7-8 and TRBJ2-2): GAGVSQSPRYKVAKRGQDVALRCDPISGHVSLFWYQQALGQGPEFLTYFQNEAQLDKSGLPSDRFFAERPEGSVSTLKIQRTQQEDSAVYLCASSKSSPTNTGELFFGEGSRLTVL.

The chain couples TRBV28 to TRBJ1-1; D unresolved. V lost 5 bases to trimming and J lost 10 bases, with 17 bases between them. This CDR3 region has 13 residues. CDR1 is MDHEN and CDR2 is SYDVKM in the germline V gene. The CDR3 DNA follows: TGTGCCAGCAGTCGGGATGTATTATTGCGAGCTTTCTTT. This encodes CASSRDVLLRAFF.

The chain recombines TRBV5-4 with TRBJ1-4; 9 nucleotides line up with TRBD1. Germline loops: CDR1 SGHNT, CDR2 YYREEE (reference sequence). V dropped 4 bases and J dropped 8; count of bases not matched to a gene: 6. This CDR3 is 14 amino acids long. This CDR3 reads CASSRDRAEEKLFF. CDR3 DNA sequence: TGTGCCAGCAGCCGGGACAGGGCGGAGGAAAAACTGTTTTTT.

Here the CDR3 DNA reads TGCGCCAGCAGCCTTCTACAGGGAAGGAACACCGGGGAGCTGTTTTTT. It encodes CASSLLQGRNTGELFF. The chain is built from TRBV4-1 and TRBJ2-2; TRBD1 is a possible D gene (6 bases). V lost 4 bases and J lost 1, with 13 bases in between. The CDR3 contains 16 residues. Germline CDR1 and CDR2: MGHRA and YSYEKL.

The CDR3 DNA sequence: TGTGCCAGCAGTGAAGAAGTTGGATACTACGAGCAGTACTTC. It is translated as CASSEEVGYYEQYF. V gene TRBV2 combines with J gene TRBJ2-7; D is unclear. In germline, CDR1 is SNHLY, CDR2 FYNNEI. The CDR3 contains 14 residues. V lost 1 base to trimming and J lost 3 bases, with 10 bases between them.

The CDR3: CASSPRGSPYEQYF. In nucleotides, the CDR3 is TGTGCCAGCAGCCCAAGGGGATCCCCCTACGAGCAGTACTTC. The chain uses TRBV7-2 and TRBJ2-7; tentative D call: TRBD1 (5 bases). The CDR3 is made up of 14 amino acids. Trimming removed 5 bases at V and 2 bases at J, with 13 bases between. Germline-derived CDR1 and CDR2 are SGHTA and FQGNSA.

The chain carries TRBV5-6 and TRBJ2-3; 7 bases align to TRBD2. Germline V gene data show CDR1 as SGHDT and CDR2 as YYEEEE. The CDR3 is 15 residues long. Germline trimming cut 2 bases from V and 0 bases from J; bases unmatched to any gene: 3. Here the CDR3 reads CASSFASGSTDTQYF. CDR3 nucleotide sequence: TGTGCCAGCAGCTTTGCTAGCGGCAGCACAGATACGCAGTATTTT.

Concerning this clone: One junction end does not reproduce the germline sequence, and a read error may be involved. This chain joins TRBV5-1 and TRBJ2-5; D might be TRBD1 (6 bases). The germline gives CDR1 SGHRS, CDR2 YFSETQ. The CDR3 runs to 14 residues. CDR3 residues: CASSSTGTQEAQYF. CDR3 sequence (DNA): TGCGCCAGCAGTTCTACAGGGACCCAAGAGGCCCAGTACTTC. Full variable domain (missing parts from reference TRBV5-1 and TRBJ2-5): KAGVTQTPRYLIKTRGQQVTLSCSPISGHRSVSWYQQTPGQGLQFLFEYFSETQRNKGNFPGRFSGRQFSNSRSEMNVSTLELGDSALYLCASSSTGTQEAQYFGPGTRLLVL.

For the CDR3, the DNA is TGTGCCAGCAGCTTAGTAGAAGCCAATAGCATATATTTT. Its translation is CASSLVEANSIYF. V is TRBV11-2 and J is TRBJ1-3; D remains unclear. CDR3 length equals 13 residues. Germline V gene lookup returns CDR1 SGHAT and CDR2 FQNNGV. Between the trimmed V and J ends, which lost 1 base and 12 bases, there was a span of 13 bases.

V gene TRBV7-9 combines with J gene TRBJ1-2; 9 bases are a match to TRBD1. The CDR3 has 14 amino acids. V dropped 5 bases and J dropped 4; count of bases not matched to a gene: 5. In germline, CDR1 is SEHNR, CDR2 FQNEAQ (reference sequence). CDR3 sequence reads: CASSEGQGIYGYTF. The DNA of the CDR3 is TGTGCCAGCAGCGAAGGACAGGGGATCTATGGCTACACCTTC.

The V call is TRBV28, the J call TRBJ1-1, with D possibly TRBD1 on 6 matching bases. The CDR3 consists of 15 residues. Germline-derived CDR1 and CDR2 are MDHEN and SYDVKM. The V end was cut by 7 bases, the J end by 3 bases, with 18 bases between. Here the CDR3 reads CASKTAGAGDTEAFF. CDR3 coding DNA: TGTGCCAGCAAGACTGCAGGGGCAGGAGACACTGAAGCTTTCTTT.

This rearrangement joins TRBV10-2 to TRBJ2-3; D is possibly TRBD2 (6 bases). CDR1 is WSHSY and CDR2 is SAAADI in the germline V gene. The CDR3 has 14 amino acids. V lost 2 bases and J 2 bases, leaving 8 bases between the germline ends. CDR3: CASSEAGYTDTQYF. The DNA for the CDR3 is TGCGCCAGCAGTGAGGCGGGGTACACAGATACGCAGTATTTT.

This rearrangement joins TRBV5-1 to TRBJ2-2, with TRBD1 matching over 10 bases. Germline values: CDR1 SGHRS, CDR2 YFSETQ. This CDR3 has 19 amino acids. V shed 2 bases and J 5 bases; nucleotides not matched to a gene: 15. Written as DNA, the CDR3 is TGCGCCAGCAGCTTACTAACTCTAACCGGGACAGGGGTGACCGGGGAGCTGTTTTTT. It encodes CASSLLTLTGTGVTGELFF.

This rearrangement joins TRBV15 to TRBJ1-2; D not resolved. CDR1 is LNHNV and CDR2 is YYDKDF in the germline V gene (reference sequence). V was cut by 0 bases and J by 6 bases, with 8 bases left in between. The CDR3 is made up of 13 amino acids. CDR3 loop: CATSRDLGNGYTF. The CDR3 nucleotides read TGTGCCACCAGCAGAGATCTAGGGAATGGCTACACCTTC.

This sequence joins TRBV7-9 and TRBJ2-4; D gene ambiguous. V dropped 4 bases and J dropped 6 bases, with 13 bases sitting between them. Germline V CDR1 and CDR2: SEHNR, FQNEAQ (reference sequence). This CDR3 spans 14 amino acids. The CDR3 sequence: CASSSTRGGNIQYF. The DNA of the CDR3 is TGTGCCAGCAGCTCGACCCGAGGTGGAAACATTCAGTACTTC.

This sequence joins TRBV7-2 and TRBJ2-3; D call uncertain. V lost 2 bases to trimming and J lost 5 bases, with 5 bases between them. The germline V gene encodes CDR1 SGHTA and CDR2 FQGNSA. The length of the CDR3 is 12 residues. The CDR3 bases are TGTGCCAGCAGCTTAATGGGAGATACGCAGTATTTT. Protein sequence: CASSLMGDTQYF.

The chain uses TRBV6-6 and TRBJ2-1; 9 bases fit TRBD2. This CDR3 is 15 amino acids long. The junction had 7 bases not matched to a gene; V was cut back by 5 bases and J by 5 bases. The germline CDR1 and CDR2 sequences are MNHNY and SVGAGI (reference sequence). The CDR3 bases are TGTGCCAGCAGTGACTGGAGCGGGGGGCACAATGAGCAGTTCTTC. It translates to CASSDWSGGHNEQFF.

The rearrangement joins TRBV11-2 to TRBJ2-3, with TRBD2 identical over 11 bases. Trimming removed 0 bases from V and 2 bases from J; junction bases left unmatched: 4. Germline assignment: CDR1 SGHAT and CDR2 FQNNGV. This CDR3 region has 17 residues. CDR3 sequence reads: CASSLDPLAGDTDTQYF. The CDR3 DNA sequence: TGTGCCAGCAGCTTAGATCCACTAGCGGGGGACACAGATACGCAGTATTTT. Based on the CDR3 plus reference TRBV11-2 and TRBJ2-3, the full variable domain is EAGVAQSPRYKIIEKRQSVAFWCNPISGHATLYWYQQILGQGPKLLIQFQNNGVVDDSQLPKDRFSAERLKGVDSTLKIQPAKLEDSAVYLCASSLDPLAGDTDTQYFGPGTRLTVL.

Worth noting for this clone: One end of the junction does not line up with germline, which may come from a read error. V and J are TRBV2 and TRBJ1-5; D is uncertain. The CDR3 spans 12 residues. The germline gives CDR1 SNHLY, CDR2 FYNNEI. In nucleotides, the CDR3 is TGTGCCAGCAGGGAAGACGGGCGGCCCCAGCATTTT. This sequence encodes CASREDGRPQHF.

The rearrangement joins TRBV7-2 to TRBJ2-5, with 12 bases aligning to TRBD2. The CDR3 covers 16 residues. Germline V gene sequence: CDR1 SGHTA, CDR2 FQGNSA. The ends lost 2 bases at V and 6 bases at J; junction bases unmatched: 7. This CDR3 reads CASSLMQTSGSQTQYF. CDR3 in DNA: TGTGCCAGCAGCTTAATGCAGACTAGCGGGAGCCAGACCCAGTACTTC.

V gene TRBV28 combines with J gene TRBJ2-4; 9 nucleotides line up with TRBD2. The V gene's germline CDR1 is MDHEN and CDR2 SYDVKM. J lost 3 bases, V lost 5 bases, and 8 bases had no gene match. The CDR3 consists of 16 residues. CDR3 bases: TGTGCCAGCAGTCGGCGCGGGAGGGCGGACAAAAACATTCAGTACTTC. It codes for CASSRRGRADKNIQYF.

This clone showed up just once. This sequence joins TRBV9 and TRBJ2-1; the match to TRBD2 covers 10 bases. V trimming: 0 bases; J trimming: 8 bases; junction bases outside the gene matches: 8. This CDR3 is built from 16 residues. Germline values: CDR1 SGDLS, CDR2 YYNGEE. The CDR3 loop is CASSVVGTSASDEQFF. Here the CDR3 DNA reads TGTGCCAGCAGCGTAGTTGGGACTAGCGCCTCGGATGAGCAGTTCTTC.

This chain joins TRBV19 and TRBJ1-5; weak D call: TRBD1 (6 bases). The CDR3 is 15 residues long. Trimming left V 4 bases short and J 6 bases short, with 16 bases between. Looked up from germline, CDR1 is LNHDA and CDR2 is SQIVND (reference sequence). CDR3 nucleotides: TGTGCCAGTAGTACTACCGGGGGCTCGAGTCAGCCCCAGCATTTT. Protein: CASSTTGGSSQPQHF.

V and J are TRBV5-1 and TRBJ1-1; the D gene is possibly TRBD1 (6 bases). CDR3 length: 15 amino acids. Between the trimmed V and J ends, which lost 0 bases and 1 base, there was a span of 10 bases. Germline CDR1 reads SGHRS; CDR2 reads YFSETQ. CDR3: CASSLAGQENTEAFF. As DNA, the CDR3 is TGCGCCAGCAGCTTGGCGGGACAAGAGAACACTGAAGCTTTCTTT.

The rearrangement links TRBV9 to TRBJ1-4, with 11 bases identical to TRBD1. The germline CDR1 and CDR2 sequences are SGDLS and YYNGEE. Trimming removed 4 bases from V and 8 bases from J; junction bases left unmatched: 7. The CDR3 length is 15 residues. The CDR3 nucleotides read TGTGCCAGCAGCCTCGGACAGGGGGCGCAGGAAAAACTGTTTTTT. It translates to CASSLGQGAQEKLFF.

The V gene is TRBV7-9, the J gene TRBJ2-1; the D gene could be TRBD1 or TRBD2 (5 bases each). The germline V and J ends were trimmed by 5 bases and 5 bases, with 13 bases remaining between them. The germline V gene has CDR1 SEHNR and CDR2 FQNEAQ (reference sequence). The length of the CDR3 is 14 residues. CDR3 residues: CASSPPGGDNEQFF. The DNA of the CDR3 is TGTGCCAGCAGCCCGCCTGGGGGTGACAATGAGCAGTTCTTC.

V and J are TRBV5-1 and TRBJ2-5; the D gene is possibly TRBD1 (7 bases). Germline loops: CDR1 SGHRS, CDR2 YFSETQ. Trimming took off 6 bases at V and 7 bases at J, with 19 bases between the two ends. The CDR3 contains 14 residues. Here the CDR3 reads CASTQDRQEGTQYF. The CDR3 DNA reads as TGCGCCAGCACACAGGACAGGCAGGAGGGGACCCAGTACTTC.

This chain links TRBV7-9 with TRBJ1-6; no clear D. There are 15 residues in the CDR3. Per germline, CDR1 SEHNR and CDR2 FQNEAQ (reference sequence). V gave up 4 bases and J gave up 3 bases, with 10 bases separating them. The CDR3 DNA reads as TGTGCCAGCAGCTCCGACGGGCGCTATAATTCACCCCTCCACTTT. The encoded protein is CASSSDGRYNSPLHF.